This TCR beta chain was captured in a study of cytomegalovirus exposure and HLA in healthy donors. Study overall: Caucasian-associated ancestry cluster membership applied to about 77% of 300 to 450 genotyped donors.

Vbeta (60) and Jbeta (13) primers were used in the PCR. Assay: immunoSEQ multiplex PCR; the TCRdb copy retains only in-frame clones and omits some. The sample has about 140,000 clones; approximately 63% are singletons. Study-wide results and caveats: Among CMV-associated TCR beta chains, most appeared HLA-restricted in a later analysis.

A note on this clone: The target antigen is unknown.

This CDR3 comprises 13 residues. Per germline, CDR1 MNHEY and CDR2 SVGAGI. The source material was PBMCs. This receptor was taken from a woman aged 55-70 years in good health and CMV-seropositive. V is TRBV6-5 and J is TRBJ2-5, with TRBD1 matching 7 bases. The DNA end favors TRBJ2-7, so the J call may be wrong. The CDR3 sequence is CASSYIQGNEQYF. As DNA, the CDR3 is TGTGCCAGCAGTTACATACAGGGGAACGAGCAGTACTTC.